These 8 T cell receptor beta chains were sequenced from one sample in a study of blood T cells in healthy people across ages. Using a J-beta primer mix together with a sample-barcoded 5' primer, a second PCR was run for roughly 6 to 11 cycles. TCRdb re-called the 5' RACE reads with MiXCR, one entry per CDR3 protein. The sample carries fewer than 900,000 distinct CDR3 sequences, roughly 43% recorded once. Sequencing input: blood. The receptors originated from a woman aged 55 to 70 in good health.

This clonotype was observed a single time. The V gene is TRBV28, the J gene TRBJ2-5, with D perhaps given as TRBD1 or TRBD2 (5 bases each). Germline V lookup: CDR1 MDHEN, CDR2 SYDVKM. This CDR3 comprises 11 residues. Between the trimmed V and J ends, which lost 8 bases and 11 bases, there was a span of 15 bases. For the CDR3, the DNA is TGTGCCAGCGGGGGAAACAATGAGCAGTACTTC. This sequence encodes CASGGNNEQYF.

The chain links TRBV7-6 to TRBJ1-2; maybe TRBD1 (5 bases). In germline, CDR1 is SGHVS, CDR2 FNYEAQ. The V gene lost 4 bases and the J gene lost 7 bases, with 19 bases spanning the gap. This CDR3 is 15 amino acids long. The CDR3 coding sequence is TGTGCCAGCAGCTCCACAGACAGTTCGAGAAGTGGCTACACCTTC. As protein: CASSSTDSSRSGYTF.

Note on this clonotype: The junction departs from germline at one end; a sequencing error may be responsible. The V gene is TRBV12-3 or TRBV12-4, the J gene TRBJ2-3, with D perhaps matching TRBD2 (5 bases). The CDR3 consists of 16 residues. The CDR3: CASSLVGLSSTDAQYF. CDR3 nucleotide sequence: TGTGCCAGCAGTTTAGTCGGTCTTTCTAGCACAGATGCGCAGTATTTT.

J is TRBJ2-7 and V is TRBV6-1; the D gene is possibly TRBD1 (5 bases). V shed 4 bases and J shed 2 bases, with 18 bases lying between them. The CDR3 sequence is 16 residues long. Looked up from germline, CDR1 is MNHNS and CDR2 is SASEGT. CDR3 sequence reads: CASSATGTGHPYEQYF. CDR3 coding DNA: TGTGCCAGCAGTGCAACCGGAACAGGTCACCCCTACGAGCAGTACTTC.

This clonotype was observed a handful of times. The rearrangement uses TRBV29-1 and TRBJ2-1, with 11 bases aligning to TRBD2. V dropped 4 bases and J dropped 6; count of bases not matched to a gene: 17. This CDR3 has 18 residues. Germline V gene sequence: CDR1 SQVTM, CDR2 ANQGSEA. CDR3 sequence reads: CSVVRGLIGLAGSNEQFF. DNA for the CDR3: TGCAGCGTTGTACGGGGGCTAATCGGACTAGCGGGCAGCAATGAGCAGTTCTTC.

A few counts support this clonotype. The gene calls are TRBV7-9 and TRBJ2-7; D possibly matches TRBD1 or TRBD2 (5 bases each). The ends were cut back, 0 bases at V and 6 bases at J, with 12 bases in the middle. The CDR3 contains 14 residues. Germline values: CDR1 SEHNR, CDR2 FQNEAQ (reference sequence). DNA for the CDR3: TGTGCCAGCAGCTTAGCGGGGGAGAGTGGCGAGCAGTACTTC. This sequence encodes CASSLAGESGEQYF. The full variable domain, rest sourced from reference TRBV7-9 and TRBJ2-7, is DTGVSQNPRHKITKRGQNVTFRCDPISEHNRLYWYRQTLGQGPEFLTYFQNEAQLEKSRLLSDRFSAERPKGSFSTLEIQRTEQGDSAMYLCASSLAGESGEQYFGPGTRLTVT.

The chain links TRBV20-1 to TRBJ2-5; no clear D gene. The CDR3 contains 11 residues. Germline V gives CDR1 DFQATT, CDR2 SNEGSKA (reference sequence). V lost 3 bases to trimming and J lost 5 bases, with 7 bases between them. In DNA, the CDR3 is TGCAGTGCTAGTGTCTCGGAGACCCAGTACTTC. Translation: CSASVSETQYF.

The chain employs TRBV2 and TRBJ2-3; TRBD2 might be the D (5 bases). Germline V gene sequence: CDR1 SNHLY, CDR2 FYNNEI. V was shortened by 6 bases and J by 0 bases, with 13 bases between the two germline ends. The CDR3 is made up of 15 amino acids. The DNA of the CDR3 is TGTGCCAGCAGGGGCAGCGGAGCTAGCACAGATACGCAGTATTTT. Translating gives CASRGSGASTDTQYF.